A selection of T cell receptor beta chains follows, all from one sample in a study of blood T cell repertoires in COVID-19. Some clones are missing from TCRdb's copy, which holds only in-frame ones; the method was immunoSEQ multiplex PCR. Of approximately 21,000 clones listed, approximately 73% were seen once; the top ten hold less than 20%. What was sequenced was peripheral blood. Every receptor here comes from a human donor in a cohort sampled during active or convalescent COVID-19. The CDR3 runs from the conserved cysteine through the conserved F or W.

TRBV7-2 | CASSLSGRGNQPQHF
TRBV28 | CASIQGVGYTF
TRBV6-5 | CASSYSTGQQEKLFF
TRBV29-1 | CSVTRGVTNTGELFF
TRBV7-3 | CASSFSGLAGIREQFF
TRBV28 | CASSLRQGLREKLFF
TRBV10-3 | CAISERNEQFF
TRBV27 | CASSLRLAGQGADEQFF
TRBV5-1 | CASSLGTGRFYGYTF
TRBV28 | CASSYLSPTGFSYNSPLHF
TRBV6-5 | CASSPPRDRGTQYF
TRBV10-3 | CAIRSTSGRTNEQFF
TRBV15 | CATSRDPGGENSPLHF
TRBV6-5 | CASSRQGTNTGELFF
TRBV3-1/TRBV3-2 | CASSQEAGESGYTF
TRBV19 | CASIGKGATNEKLFF
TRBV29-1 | CSVTPVRTGANVLTF
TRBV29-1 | CSVRHRTGYEQYF
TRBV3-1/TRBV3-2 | CASSQGGTGTLNYGYTF
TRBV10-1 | CASSEKAGGNTEAFF